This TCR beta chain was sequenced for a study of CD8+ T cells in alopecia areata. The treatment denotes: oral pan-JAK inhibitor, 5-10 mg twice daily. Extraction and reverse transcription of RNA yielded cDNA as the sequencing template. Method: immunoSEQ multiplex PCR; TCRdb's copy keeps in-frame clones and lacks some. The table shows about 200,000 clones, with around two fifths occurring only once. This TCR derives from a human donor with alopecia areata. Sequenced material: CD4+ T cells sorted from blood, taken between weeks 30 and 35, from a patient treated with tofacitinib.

CDR3 nucleotide sequence: TGTGCCAGCAGCCATCCCTACGAGCAGTACTTC. Translated, it gives CASSHPYEQYF. This rearrangement joins TRBV7-2 to TRBJ2-7; D gene uncertain. From germline, CDR1 is SGHTA and CDR2 FQGNSA. The CDR3 spans 11 residues. V was cut by 5 bases and J by 2 bases, with 4 bases left in between.